The sequence of this T cell receptor (beta chain) was determined in a study of T cell responses to AZD1222 COVID-19 vaccine. The data were produced by immunoSEQ multiplex PCR, yet TCRdb's version contains in-frame clones alone and is incomplete. In the table there are approximately 300,000 clones, around 93% of which are singletons. As concerns this clone: Its antigen is unknown. The same CDR3 arises from other DNA sequences in this sample as well.

CDR1 and CDR2 from the germline V gene are SNHLY and FYNNEI. The ends were cut back, 4 bases at V and 3 bases at J, with 4 bases in the middle. The CDR3 length is 12 residues. Study-level results: Baseline seropositives among AZD1222 recipients totaled only five or six. In all cases, repertoires were sampled only after the peak T cell response.

The rearrangement uses TRBV2 and TRBJ2-1; D is undetermined. The source of this sequence is an adult who received the AZD1222 COVID-19 vaccine. Sequenced material: peripheral blood, taken 28 days after the second AZD1222 dose. The CDR3 loop reads CASSGDYNEQFF. CDR3 sequence (DNA): TGTGCCAGCAGTGGCGACTACAATGAGCAGTTCTTC. The variable domain in full, completed from reference TRBV2 and TRBJ2-1, reads EPEVTQTPSHQVTQMGQEVILRCVPISNHLYFYWYRQILGQKVEFLVSFYNNEISEKSEIFDDQFSVERPDGSNFTLKIRSTKLEDSAMYFCASSGDYNEQFFGPGTRLTVL.